A single sample gave rise to the 28 T cell receptor beta chains below, sequenced in a study of cytomegalovirus exposure and HLA in healthy donors. In the PCR, 60 Vbeta and 13 Jbeta primers were used. Assay used: immunoSEQ multiplex PCR; TCRdb lists only in-frame clones, some missing. The sample totals under 95,000 clones. The specimen was PBMCs. These receptors originate from a man between 18 and 35 years old in good health and CMV-seropositive.

The chain recombines TRBV6-5 with TRBJ2-1; no clear D. V gave up 2 bases and J gave up 7 bases, with 6 bases separating them. CDR3 length: 12 amino acids. Germline V CDR1 and CDR2: MNHEY, SVGAGI. The CDR3 DNA follows: TGTGCCAGCAGTTACCCCGGGAATGAGCAGTTCTTC. Translating it yields CASSYPGNEQFF.

The genes are TRBV5-1 and TRBJ2-1; 8 nucleotides agree with TRBD1. This CDR3 comprises 15 residues. V trimming: 0 bases; J trimming: 6 bases; junction bases outside the gene matches: 5. CDR1 is SGHRS and CDR2 is YFSETQ in the germline V gene. CDR3 protein: CASSLVQGASNEQFF. Written as DNA, the CDR3 is TGCGCCAGCAGCTTGGTTCAGGGGGCGAGCAATGAGCAGTTCTTC.

The chain uses TRBV28 and TRBJ2-7, with 10 bases matching TRBD1. The CDR3 is 17 amino acids. Germline V gives CDR1 MDHEN, CDR2 SYDVKM. V lost 3 bases and J lost 3; bases outside the gene matches: 11. The CDR3 DNA reads TGTGCCAGCAGTTTCGTCTTCCGGGACAGGGGAAACTACGAGCAGTACTTC. Protein: CASSFVFRDRGNYEQYF.

The rearrangement uses TRBV7-9 and TRBJ1-1; D is undetermined. V lost 5 bases to trimming and J lost 1 base, with 14 bases between them. The germline CDR1 and CDR2 sequences are SEHNR and FQNEAQ (reference sequence). This CDR3 comprises 15 residues. The CDR3 region has the DNA TGTGCCAGCAGCCCGGTTGGAGGGTCGAACACTGAAGCTTTCTTT. Translation gives CASSPVGGSNTEAFF.

V is TRBV29-1 and J is TRBJ1-2; 9 bases are a match to TRBD1. The CDR3 sequence is 16 residues long. V trimming: 6 bases; J trimming: 0 bases; junction bases outside the gene matches: 11. Germline values: CDR1 SQVTM, CDR2 ANQGSEA. The CDR3 DNA sequence: TGCAGCGTCGCCAGGACAGGGGAGGAATCTAACTATGGCTACACCTTC. Its protein is CSVARTGEESNYGYTF.

The chain joins TRBV2 to TRBJ1-5; D gene unclear. V was cut by 4 bases and J by 5 bases, with 12 bases left in between. This CDR3 is built from 14 residues. The V gene's germline CDR1 is SNHLY and CDR2 FYNNEI. CDR3 bases: TGTGCCAGCAGTGGTGGACTCACGGATCAGCCCCAGCATTTT. As protein: CASSGGLTDQPQHF.

The chain combines TRBV27 with TRBJ1-5, with D perhaps matching TRBD1 (5 bases). Germline CDR1 is MNHEY and CDR2 is SMNVEV (reference sequence). The CDR3 runs 13 residues. V was clipped by 1 base and J by 5 bases, with 6 bases between them. CDR3 region: CASSLFRDQPQHF. The CDR3 DNA sequence: TGTGCCAGCAGTTTATTCAGGGATCAGCCCCAGCATTTT.

The chain couples TRBV11-2 to TRBJ2-7; TRBD1 matches at 8 bases. Trimming took 5 bases from V and 3 from J; bases not matched to a gene: 9. Germline-derived CDR1 and CDR2 are SGHAT and FQNNGV. The CDR3 is 15 amino acids. The CDR3: CASSAVTDRGYEQYF. CDR3 sequence (DNA): TGTGCCAGCAGCGCGGTAACAGACAGGGGCTACGAGCAGTACTTC.

The J gene is TRBJ2-7, the V gene TRBV6-1, with D maybe TRBD1 (5 bases). V was trimmed by 0 bases and J by 0 bases, leaving 9 bases between them. This CDR3 has 15 residues. CDR1 and CDR2 from the germline V gene are MNHNS and SASEGT. CDR3: CASSEAGDSSYEQYF. CDR3 coding DNA: TGTGCCAGCAGTGAAGCGGGTGACAGCTCCTACGAGCAGTACTTC.

The chain employs TRBV2 and TRBJ1-2, with a tentative D call TRBD1 (6 bases). V lost 10 bases and J lost 8, with 20 bases in between. CDR3 length equals 13 residues. Germline CDR1 is SNHLY and CDR2 is FYNNEI. The DNA for the CDR3 is TGTGCCACAAAGGGGGTGGGGCTTTACGGCTACACCTTC. It encodes CATKGVGLYGYTF.

V and J are TRBV7-9 and TRBJ1-6; D gene unclear. V shed 5 bases and J shed 7 bases, with 12 bases lying between them. Germline CDR1 SEHNR, CDR2 FQNEAQ (reference sequence). There are 14 residues in the CDR3. Here the CDR3 reads CASSPLIGNSPLHF. CDR3 coding DNA: TGTGCCAGCAGCCCATTGATCGGGAATTCACCCCTCCACTTT.

This sequence joins TRBV12-1 and TRBJ2-6; the table's D call TRBD2 went unverified against the DNA. TRBV12-1 represents a pseudogene. The CDR3 runs 18 residues. The CDR3 DNA reads as TGTGCCAGCAGCAGCCCTTATTCTAGATGGGCTGGGGCCAACGTCCTGACTTTC. As protein: CASSSPYSRWAGANVLTF.

The chain joins TRBV19 to TRBJ2-3; D is possibly TRBD1 (5 bases). Trimming removed 3 bases from V and 4 bases from J, with 14 bases in between. Per the germline V gene, CDR1 is LNHDA and CDR2 is SQIVND (reference sequence). CDR3 length equals 15 residues. CDR3 DNA sequence: TGTGCCAGTAGTATCTCCAGGCTAGGGGCAGATACGCAGTATTTT. It codes for CASSISRLGADTQYF.

Of note for this clone: The junction and the germline gene differ at one end; a read error may be behind it. Other nucleotide sequences from this sample produce the same CDR3. The V and J genes are TRBV10-3 and TRBJ1-1, with D possibly TRBD1 on 5 matching bases. Germline assignment: CDR1 ENHRY and CDR2 SYGVKD. The CDR3 has 13 residues. The CDR3 region has the DNA TGTGCCATCAGTGGCCAGGGTGGCACTGAAGCCTTCTTT. Amino acids: CAISGQGGTEAFF.

V usage is TRBV4-1 and J usage is TRBJ2-5; 10 nucleotides agree with TRBD2. V gave up 4 bases and J gave up 7 bases; unmatched junction bases: 6. The CDR3 runs to 14 residues. Germline loops: CDR1 MGHRA, CDR2 YSYEKL. The CDR3 coding sequence is TGCGCCAGCAGCCCCGGACTAGCGGCGGGGACCCAGTACTTC. It specifies CASSPGLAAGTQYF.

This chain connects TRBV11-2 to TRBJ2-3, with 7 nucleotides matching TRBD1. The CDR3 has 14 residues. Unmatched junction bases numbered 7, after V lost 8 bases and J lost 2 bases. Germline V gene data show CDR1 as SGHAT and CDR2 as FQNNGV. CDR3 coding DNA: TGTGCCAGCCAACTCGGGACAGTCACAGATACGCAGTATTTT. It encodes CASQLGTVTDTQYF.

The genes are TRBV4-2 and TRBJ2-4; 9 bases agree with TRBD2. The CDR3 contains 17 residues. Germline V gene lookup returns CDR1 LGHNA and CDR2 YNFKEQ. J was trimmed by 2 bases and V by 0 bases; bases with no gene match: 5. CDR3 residues: CASSQDPAGGSKNIQYF. The CDR3 region has the DNA TGTGCCAGCAGCCAAGACCCAGCGGGGGGTTCCAAAAACATTCAGTACTTC.

The chain joins TRBV25-1 to TRBJ2-1; D gene unclear. Germline loops: CDR1 MGHDK, CDR2 SYGVNS. Trimming removed 5 bases at V and 3 bases at J, with 8 bases between. The CDR3 sequence is 13 residues long. CDR3 amino acids: CASSQNSYNEQFF. In DNA, the CDR3 is TGTGCCAGCAGTCAAAACAGCTACAATGAGCAGTTCTTC.

The chain joins TRBV2 to TRBJ2-2; 11 bases agree with TRBD2. CDR1 is SNHLY and CDR2 is FYNNEI in the germline V gene. The CDR3 covers 15 residues. Trimming at V came to 2 bases and at J to 9 bases, leaving 5 bases not matched to a gene. DNA for the CDR3: TGTGCCAGCAGTGAATTAGCGGGAGGGCCTCGGGAGCTGTTTTTT. As protein: CASSELAGGPRELFF.

V gene TRBV4-2 combines with J gene TRBJ1-6; 9 nucleotides match TRBD1. Trimming cost V 1 base and J 7 bases; bases outside gene matches: 5. The CDR3 totals 16 residues. Germline lookup yields CDR1 LGHNA and CDR2 YNFKEQ. For the CDR3, the DNA is TGTGCCAGCAGCCAAGTTACCGGGACAGGGAATTCACCCCTCCACTTT. Translated: CASSQVTGTGNSPLHF.

The chain carries TRBV11-1 and TRBJ1-1; 9 positions match TRBD1. In germline, CDR1 is SGHAT, CDR2 FQDESV (reference sequence). The CDR3 runs to 13 residues. Trimming cost V 5 bases and J 8 bases; bases outside gene matches: 6. CDR3 sequence reads: CASSPTGGGEAFF. CDR3 nucleotides: TGTGCCAGCAGCCCAACAGGGGGCGGGGAAGCTTTCTTT.

The chain uses TRBV7-9 and TRBJ1-2, with D tentatively TRBD1 (6 bases). Trimming left V 3 bases short and J 8 bases short, with 13 bases between. Germline V gives CDR1 SEHNR, CDR2 FQNEAQ (reference sequence). The CDR3 covers 13 residues. DNA of the CDR3: TGTGCCAGCAGCTTCGGGGGGCTGGAGGGCTACACCTTC. It translates to CASSFGGLEGYTF.

J is TRBJ2-5 and V is TRBV19, with 7 bases lining up with TRBD2. Germline CDR1 and CDR2: LNHDA and SQIVND (reference sequence). The ends lost 1 base at V and 2 bases at J; junction bases unmatched: 7. The CDR3 runs to 16 residues. The CDR3 loop is CASSIGGGGGQETQYF. As DNA, the CDR3 is TGTGCCAGTAGTATAGGGGGCGGGGGAGGACAAGAGACCCAGTACTTC.

The chain has TRBV4-2 and TRBJ2-2; D is unclear. There are 15 residues in the CDR3. V lost 3 bases to trimming and J lost 2 bases, with 10 bases between them. In germline, CDR1 is LGHNA, CDR2 YNFKEQ. CDR3: CASSQERLNTGELFF. Written as DNA, the CDR3 is TGTGCCAGCAGCCAGGAGCGCTTAAACACCGGGGAGCTGTTTTTT.

The rearrangement uses TRBV5-4 and TRBJ2-1; 7 positions agree with TRBD2. The CDR3 spans 13 residues. Germline V gene data show CDR1 as SGHNT and CDR2 as YYREEE (reference sequence). Trimming cost V 4 bases and J 10 bases; bases outside gene matches: 8. The CDR3 here is CASSITWGGEQFF. DNA for the CDR3: TGTGCCAGCAGCATTACCTGGGGGGGGGAGCAGTTCTTC.

The CDR3 DNA is TGTGCCAGCAGTTACTCTTCTCTTACCGGGGAGCTGTTTTTT. It specifies CASSYSSLTGELFF. J is TRBJ2-2 and V is TRBV6-5; the D is unclear. Trimming removed 0 bases from V and 5 bases from J, with 7 bases in between. Germline lookup yields CDR1 MNHEY and CDR2 SVGAGI. The length of the CDR3 is 14 residues.

The chain links TRBV6-1 to TRBJ1-1; D is uncertain. The CDR3 covers 15 residues. CDR1 is MNHNS and CDR2 is SASEGT in the germline V gene. Trimming took off 0 bases at V and 3 bases at J, with 11 bases between the two ends. CDR3: CASSEAPGTDTEAFF. The CDR3, as DNA: TGTGCCAGCAGTGAAGCTCCAGGAACGGACACTGAAGCTTTCTTT.

The chain carries TRBV11-2 and TRBJ1-6, with D possibly TRBD1 on 6 matching bases. Germline V gene lookup returns CDR1 SGHAT and CDR2 FQNNGV. V lost 3 bases to trimming and J lost 9 bases, with 12 bases between them. The length of the CDR3 is 14 residues. CDR3 DNA sequence: TGTGCCAGCAGCTTTGGGGGGGCGGGTTCACCCCTCCACTTT. This encodes CASSFGGAGSPLHF.